Following are 20 T cell receptor beta chains from one sample sequenced in a study of T cell changes during pregnancy in multiple sclerosis. Sequencing was performed with immunoSEQ multiplex PCR; in TCRdb, only in-frame clones are kept and a portion is missing. The sample has roughly 67,000 clones; roughly nine tenths are singletons. The input for sequencing was peripheral blood, taken in the second trimester of pregnancy. The source is a female donor with multiple sclerosis, enrolled in a pregnancy study.

The V call is TRBV4-3, the J call TRBJ2-7; D uncertain. Per germline, CDR1 LGHNA and CDR2 YSLEER. CDR3 length: 13 residues. Trimming left V 0 bases short and J 3 bases short, with 6 bases between. CDR3 in amino acids: CASSQEEFYEQYF. CDR3 sequence (DNA): TGCGCCAGCAGCCAAGAAGAGTTCTACGAGCAGTACTTC.

This clone appeared once. V and J are TRBV5-1 and TRBJ2-1; TRBD1 agrees at 8 bases. The CDR3 is 17 amino acids. V lost 3 bases, J lost 8 bases, and 16 bases stayed unmatched. The germline V gene has CDR1 SGHRS and CDR2 YFSETQ. CDR3 protein: CASSSIGTGLIRDEQFF. The CDR3 nucleotides read TGCGCCAGCAGCTCAATTGGGACAGGCCTAATAAGAGATGAGCAGTTCTTC.

The rearrangement links TRBV5-4 to TRBJ1-4; the D gene is possibly TRBD1 (6 bases). In germline, CDR1 is SGHNT, CDR2 YYREEE (reference sequence). The CDR3 has 16 amino acids. V lost 4 bases to trimming and J lost 1 base, with 14 bases between them. DNA of the CDR3: TGTGCCAGCAGCCCGGGGGGCAGGGTAACTAATGAAAAACTGTTTTTT. Encoded protein: CASSPGGRVTNEKLFF.

This clone occurred a few times. CDR3 nucleotide sequence: TGCGCCAGCAGCTTGGTCGGATCTCCGGGGCAGCCCCAGCATTTT. Protein: CASSLVGSPGQPQHF. The gene calls are TRBV5-1 and TRBJ1-5, with D uncertain. The germline V gene encodes CDR1 SGHRS and CDR2 YFSETQ. This CDR3 is built from 15 residues. Deletions cut 0 bases from V and 7 bases from J, with 14 bases between.

The chain is built from TRBV25-1 and TRBJ1-2, with TRBD1 identical over 9 bases. Germline V lookup: CDR1 MGHDK, CDR2 SYGVNS. The length of the CDR3 is 14 residues. V lost 7 bases and J lost 2; bases outside the gene matches: 5. The CDR3 here is CASTRGQGNYGYTF. In nucleotides, the CDR3 is TGTGCCAGCACCAGGGGACAGGGAAACTATGGCTACACCTTC.

V usage is TRBV19 and J usage is TRBJ1-2, with D possibly being TRBD1 (6 bases). The V and J ends lost 6 bases and 2 bases respectively, with 13 bases between them. This CDR3 is built from 14 residues. CDR1 LNHDA and CDR2 SQIVND come from the germline V gene (reference sequence). This CDR3 reads CASRDSRGNYGYTF. In nucleotides, the CDR3 is TGTGCCAGTAGGGACAGCAGGGGAAACTATGGCTACACCTTC.

This clone was counted a single time. In DNA form, the CDR3 reads TGTGCCAGCTCACCGGGGGCCAATCAGCCCCAGCATTTT. It specifies CASSPGANQPQHF. The chain couples TRBV18 to TRBJ1-5; D might be TRBD1 (6 bases). Trimming shortened V by 3 bases and J by 3 bases, and 6 bases separated the two germline ends. The CDR3 runs 13 residues. Germline lookup yields CDR1 KGHSH and CDR2 LQKENI.

The J gene is TRBJ1-1, the V gene TRBV12-5; TRBD1 aligns across 7 bases. V lost 3 bases, J lost 0 bases, and 7 bases stayed unmatched. The CDR3 is 16 amino acids. The germline V gene encodes CDR1 LGHNT and CDR2 FRNRAP. CDR3 in DNA: TGTGCTAGTGGTTTCCTGACAGGGCCAATGAACACTGAAGCTTTCTTT. Encoded protein: CASGFLTGPMNTEAFF.

The chain employs TRBV7-2 and TRBJ2-1; TRBD2 matches at 7 bases. V was pared by 1 base and J by 7 bases, with 1 base of the junction left unmatched. The length of the CDR3 is 13 residues. The germline V gene encodes CDR1 SGHTA and CDR2 FQGNSA. CDR3 DNA: TGTGCCAGCAGCTTAGGACTAGCAAATGAGCAGTTCTTC. Its translation: CASSLGLANEQFF.

The chain uses TRBV18 and TRBJ2-1; D not resolved. The CDR3 length is 14 residues. The V end was cut by 2 bases, the J end by 0 bases, with 5 bases between. CDR1 and CDR2 (germline): KGHSH, LQKENI. The CDR3, as DNA: TGTGCCAGCTCACCAGTCAGCTCCTACAATGAGCAGTTCTTC. Its translation is CASSPVSSYNEQFF. Based on the CDR3 plus reference TRBV18 and TRBJ2-1, the full variable domain is NAGVMQNPRHLVRRRGQEARLRCSPMKGHSHVYWYRQLPEEGLKFMVYLQKENIIDESGMPKERFSAEFPKEGPSILRIQQVVRGDSAAYFCASSPVSSYNEQFFGPGTRLTVL.

The chain is built from TRBV4-1 and TRBJ2-7, with D possibly matching TRBD2 (5 bases). V was shortened by 4 bases and J by 2 bases, with 18 bases between the two germline ends. The CDR3 covers 16 residues. Germline V gives CDR1 MGHRA, CDR2 YSYEKL. CDR3 amino acids: CASSPQWERSTYEQYF. The DNA for the CDR3 is TGCGCCAGCAGCCCCCAATGGGAGCGCAGTACCTACGAGCAGTACTTC.

The chain has TRBV27 and TRBJ2-1; the D is unclear. CDR3 length equals 14 residues. Trimming pared 4 bases from V and 8 bases from J, leaving 15 bases between. In germline, CDR1 is MNHEY, CDR2 SMNVEV (reference sequence). The CDR3 DNA is TGTGCCAGCAGTTCTAGTTATCGAGTGGATGAGCAGTTCTTC. Translating it yields CASSSSYRVDEQFF.

CDR3 bases: TGTGCCAGCAGCTCTCTAGCGGGGGGCATAGGTACGCAGTATTTT. It is translated as CASSSLAGGIGTQYF. The V gene is TRBV13, the J gene TRBJ2-3; 11 nucleotides agree with TRBD2. After removal of 4 bases from V and 8 bases from J, the junction contained 8 bases not matched to a gene. Germline V lookup: CDR1 PRHDT, CDR2 FYEKMQ (reference sequence). The length of the CDR3 is 15 residues.

The J gene is TRBJ1-1, the V gene TRBV4-1; a possible D gene is TRBD1 (5 bases). Germline V lookup: CDR1 MGHRA, CDR2 YSYEKL. Trimming left V 0 bases short and J 7 bases short, with 12 bases between. CDR3 size: 14 residues. The CDR3 here is CASSQDSTVFEAFF. CDR3 in DNA: TGCGCCAGCAGCCAAGATTCGACAGTGTTTGAAGCTTTCTTT.

The chain carries TRBV4-2 and TRBJ1-1, with unresolved D. Per germline, CDR1 LGHNA and CDR2 YNFKEQ. This CDR3 is 16 amino acids long. V was pared by 1 base and J by 4 bases, with 16 bases between. The CDR3 protein is CASSQGVRVSATEAFF. CDR3 nucleotides: TGTGCCAGCAGCCAAGGGGTCCGGGTATCAGCCACTGAAGCTTTCTTT.

The rearrangement links TRBV6-1 to TRBJ2-1, with D uncertain. Between the trimmed V and J ends, which lost 3 bases and 9 bases, there was a span of 15 bases. The CDR3 is 14 residues long. CDR1 MNHNS and CDR2 SASEGT come from the germline V gene. The CDR3: CASSDPLRSREQFF. DNA of the CDR3: TGTGCCAGCAGTGATCCCCTGCGCTCTCGTGAGCAGTTCTTC.

The chain joins TRBV9 to TRBJ2-3; D might be TRBD1 (6 bases). V dropped 0 bases and J dropped 3 bases, with 14 bases sitting between them. The CDR3 totals 16 residues. Germline loops: CDR1 SGDLS, CDR2 YYNGEE. DNA for the CDR3: TGTGCCAGCAGCGTAGACAGGGTACCGGGGACAGATACGCAGTATTTT. Amino acid sequence: CASSVDRVPGTDTQYF.

The rearrangement links TRBV29-1 to TRBJ1-1, with D perhaps TRBD1 (6 bases). The CDR3 runs 14 residues. Germline CDR1 reads SQVTM; CDR2 reads ANQGSEA. V was clipped by 6 bases and J by 3 bases, with 17 bases between them. The CDR3 DNA reads TGCAGCGTAGCTGGGGGCGCGGGGGACACTGAAGCTTTCTTT. This gives the protein CSVAGGAGDTEAFF.

The chain employs TRBV23-1 and TRBJ2-1, with D unresolved. TRBV23-1 is assigned to the ORF class and has an uncertain function. This CDR3 is 17 amino acids long. V gave up 1 base and J gave up 5 bases, with 18 bases separating them. CDR3 DNA: TGCGCCAGCAGTCAATATCGTTTCCGAAGCTATCACAATGAGCAGTTCTTC. The encoded protein is CASSQYRFRSYHNEQFF.

This chain links TRBV27 with TRBJ2-2; TRBD2 aligns across 7 bases. With V trimmed by 4 bases and J by 0 bases, 8 bases remained unmatched. This CDR3 contains 17 residues. Germline V gene sequence: CDR1 MNHEY, CDR2 SMNVEV (reference sequence). The DNA for the CDR3 is TGTGCCAGCAGTTGGAAGGCTAGCGGATCGAACACCGGGGAGCTGTTTTTT. The encoded protein is CASSWKASGSNTGELFF.